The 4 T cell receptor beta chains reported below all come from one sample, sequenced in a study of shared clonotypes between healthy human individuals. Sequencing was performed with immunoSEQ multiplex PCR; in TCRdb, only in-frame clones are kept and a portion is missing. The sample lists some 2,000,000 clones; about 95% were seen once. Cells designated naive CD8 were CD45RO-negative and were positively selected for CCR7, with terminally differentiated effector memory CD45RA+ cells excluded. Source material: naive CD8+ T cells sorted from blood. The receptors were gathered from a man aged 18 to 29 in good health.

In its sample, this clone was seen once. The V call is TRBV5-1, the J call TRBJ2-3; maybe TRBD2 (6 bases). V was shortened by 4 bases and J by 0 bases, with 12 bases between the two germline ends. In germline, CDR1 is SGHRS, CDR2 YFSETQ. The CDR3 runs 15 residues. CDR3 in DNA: TGCGCCAGCAGCCCTGGGGAGGTTAGCACAGATACGCAGTATTTT. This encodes CASSPGEVSTDTQYF.

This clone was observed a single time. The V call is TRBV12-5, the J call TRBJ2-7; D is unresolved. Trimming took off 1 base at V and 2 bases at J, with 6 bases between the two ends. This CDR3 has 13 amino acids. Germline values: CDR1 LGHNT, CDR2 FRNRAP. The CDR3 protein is CASGLGATYEQYF. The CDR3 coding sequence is TGTGCTAGTGGTTTGGGGGCCACCTACGAGCAGTACTTC. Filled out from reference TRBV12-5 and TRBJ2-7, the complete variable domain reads DARVTQTPRHKVTEMGQEVTMRCQPILGHNTVFWYRQTMMQGLELLAYFRNRAPLDDSGMPKDRFSAEMPDATLATLKIQPSEPRDSAVYFCASGLGATYEQYFGPGTRLTVT.

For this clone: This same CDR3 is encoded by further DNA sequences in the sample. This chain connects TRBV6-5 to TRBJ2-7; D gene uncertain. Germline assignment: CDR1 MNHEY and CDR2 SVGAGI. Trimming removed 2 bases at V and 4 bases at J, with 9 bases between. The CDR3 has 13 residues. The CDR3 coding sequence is TGTGCCAGCAGTTACGGCGCTAGTTACGAGCAGTACTTC. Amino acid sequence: CASSYGASYEQYF.

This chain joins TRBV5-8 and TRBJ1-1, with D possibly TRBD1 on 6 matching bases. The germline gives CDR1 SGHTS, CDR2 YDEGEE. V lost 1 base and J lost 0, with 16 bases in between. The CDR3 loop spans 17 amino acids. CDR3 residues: CASSLYRARGMNTEAFF. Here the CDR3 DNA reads TGTGCCAGCAGCTTGTACAGGGCGAGGGGCATGAACACTGAAGCTTTCTTT. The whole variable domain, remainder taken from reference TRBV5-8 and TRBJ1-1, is EAGVTQSPTHLIKTRGQQATLRCSPISGHTSVYWYQQALGLGLQFLLWYDEGEERNRGNFPPRFSGRQFPNYSSELNVNALELEDSALYLCASSLYRARGMNTEAFFGQGTRLTVV.